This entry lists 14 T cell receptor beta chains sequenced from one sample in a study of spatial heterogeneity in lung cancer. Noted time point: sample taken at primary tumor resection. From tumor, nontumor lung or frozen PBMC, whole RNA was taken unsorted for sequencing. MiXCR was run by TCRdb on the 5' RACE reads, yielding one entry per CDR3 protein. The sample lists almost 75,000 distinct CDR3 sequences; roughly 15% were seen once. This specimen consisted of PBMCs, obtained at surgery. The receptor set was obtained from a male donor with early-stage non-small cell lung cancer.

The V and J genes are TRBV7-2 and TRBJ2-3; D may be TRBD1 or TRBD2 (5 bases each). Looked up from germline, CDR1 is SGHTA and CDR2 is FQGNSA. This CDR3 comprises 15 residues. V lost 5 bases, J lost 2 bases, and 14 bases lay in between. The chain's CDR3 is CASSRVGGPTDTQYF. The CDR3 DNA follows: TGTGCCAGCAGCCGCGTTGGGGGTCCCACAGATACGCAGTATTTT.

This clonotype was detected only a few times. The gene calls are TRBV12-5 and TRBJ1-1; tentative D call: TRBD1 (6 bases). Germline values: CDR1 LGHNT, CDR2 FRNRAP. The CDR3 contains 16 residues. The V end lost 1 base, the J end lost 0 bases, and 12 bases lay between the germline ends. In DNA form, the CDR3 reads TGTGCTAGTGGTTTGGAGCTGACAGGCTTGAACACTGAAGCTTTCTTT. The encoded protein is CASGLELTGLNTEAFF.

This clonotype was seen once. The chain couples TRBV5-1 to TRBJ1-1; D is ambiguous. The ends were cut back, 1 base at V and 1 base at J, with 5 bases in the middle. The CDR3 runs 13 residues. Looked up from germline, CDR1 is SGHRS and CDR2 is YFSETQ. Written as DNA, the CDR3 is TGCGCCAGCAGCTTGTTCGCGAACACTGAAGCTTTCTTT. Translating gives CASSLFANTEAFF.

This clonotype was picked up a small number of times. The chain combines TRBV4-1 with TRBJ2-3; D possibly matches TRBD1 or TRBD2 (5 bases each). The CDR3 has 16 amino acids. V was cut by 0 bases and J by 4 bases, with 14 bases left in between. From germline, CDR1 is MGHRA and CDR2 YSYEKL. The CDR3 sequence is CASSQERGSGPDTQYF. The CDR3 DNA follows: TGCGCCAGCAGCCAAGAGAGGGGCTCGGGGCCAGATACGCAGTATTTT.

The CDR3 region is CASSLAHYGYTF. CDR3 nucleotide sequence: TGTGCCAGCAGCTTAGCCCATTATGGCTACACCTTC. The chain combines TRBV7-8 with TRBJ1-2; D is undetermined. CDR3 length: 12 amino acids. V dropped 0 bases and J dropped 5 bases, with 4 bases sitting between them. Per germline, CDR1 SGHVS and CDR2 FQNEAQ.

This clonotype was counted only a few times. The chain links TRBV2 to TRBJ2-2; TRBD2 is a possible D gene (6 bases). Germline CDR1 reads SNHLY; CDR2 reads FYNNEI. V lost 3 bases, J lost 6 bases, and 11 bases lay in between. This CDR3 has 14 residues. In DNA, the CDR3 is TGTGCCAGCAGTGAGCGGGAATTGGCCGGGGAGCTGTTTTTT. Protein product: CASSERELAGELFF.

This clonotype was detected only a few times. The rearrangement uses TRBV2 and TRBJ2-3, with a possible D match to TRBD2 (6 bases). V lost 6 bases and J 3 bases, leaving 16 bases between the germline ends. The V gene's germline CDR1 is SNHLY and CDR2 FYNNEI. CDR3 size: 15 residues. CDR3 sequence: CASRLPSALTDTQYF. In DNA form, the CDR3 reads TGTGCCAGCAGACTACCTAGCGCTCTGACAGATACGCAGTATTTT.

The CDR3 here is CASSPGLAGDTQYF. CDR3 sequence (DNA): TGTGCCAGCAGCCCGGGACTAGCGGGAGATACGCAGTATTTT. The chain carries TRBV5-4 and TRBJ2-3; TRBD2 agrees at 12 bases. The junction had 2 bases not matched to a gene; V was cut back by 4 bases and J by 5 bases. Germline-derived CDR1 and CDR2 are SGHNT and YYREEE (reference sequence). The CDR3 consists of 14 residues.

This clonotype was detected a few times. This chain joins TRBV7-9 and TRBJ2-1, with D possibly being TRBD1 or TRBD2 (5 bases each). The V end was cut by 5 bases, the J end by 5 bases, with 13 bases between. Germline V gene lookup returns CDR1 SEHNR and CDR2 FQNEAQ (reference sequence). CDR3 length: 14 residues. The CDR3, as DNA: TGTGCCAGCAGCCAACCGGGACCGCACAATGAGCAGTTCTTC. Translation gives CASSQPGPHNEQFF.

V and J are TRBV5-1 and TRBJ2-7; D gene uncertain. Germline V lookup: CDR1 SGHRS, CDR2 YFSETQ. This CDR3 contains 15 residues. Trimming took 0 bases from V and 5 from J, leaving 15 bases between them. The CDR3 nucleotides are TGCGCCAGCAGCTTGGACAGATCCGATGTAGACGAGCAGTACTTC. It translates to CASSLDRSDVDEQYF. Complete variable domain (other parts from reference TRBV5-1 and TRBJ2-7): KAGVTQTPRYLIKTRGQQVTLSCSPISGHRSVSWYQQTPGQGLQFLFEYFSETQRNKGNFPGRFSGRQFSNSRSEMNVSTLELGDSALYLCASSLDRSDVDEQYFGPGTRLTVT.

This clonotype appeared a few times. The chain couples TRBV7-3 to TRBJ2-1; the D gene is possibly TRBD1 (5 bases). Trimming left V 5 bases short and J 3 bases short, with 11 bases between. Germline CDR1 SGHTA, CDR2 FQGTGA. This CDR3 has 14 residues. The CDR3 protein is CASSTRGSYNEQFF. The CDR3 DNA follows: TGTGCCAGCAGCACAAGGGGCAGCTACAATGAGCAGTTCTTC.

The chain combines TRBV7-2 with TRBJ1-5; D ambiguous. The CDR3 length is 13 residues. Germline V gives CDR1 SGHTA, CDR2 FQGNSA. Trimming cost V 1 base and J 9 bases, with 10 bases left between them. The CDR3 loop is CASSLDQVWPQHF. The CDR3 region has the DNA TGTGCCAGCAGCTTAGACCAGGTCTGGCCCCAGCATTTT.

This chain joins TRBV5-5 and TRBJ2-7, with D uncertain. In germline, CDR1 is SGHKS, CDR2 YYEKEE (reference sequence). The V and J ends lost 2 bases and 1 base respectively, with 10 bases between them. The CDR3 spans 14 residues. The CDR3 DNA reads TGTGCCAGCAGCTTATCGTTAGGGTCCTACGAGCAGTACTTC. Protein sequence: CASSLSLGSYEQYF. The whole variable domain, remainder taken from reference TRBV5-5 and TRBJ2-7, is DAGVTQSPTHLIKTRGQQVTLRCSPISGHKSVSWYQQVLGQGPQFIFQYYEKEERGRGNFPDRFSARQFPNYSSELNVNALLLGDSALYLCASSLSLGSYEQYFGPGTRLTVT.

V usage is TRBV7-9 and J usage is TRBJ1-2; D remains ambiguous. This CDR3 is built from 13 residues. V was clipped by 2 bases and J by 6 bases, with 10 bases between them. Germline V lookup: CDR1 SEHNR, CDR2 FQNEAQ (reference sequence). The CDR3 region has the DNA TGTGCCAGCAGCTTAAGCACTCCCGATGGCTACACCTTC. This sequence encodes CASSLSTPDGYTF. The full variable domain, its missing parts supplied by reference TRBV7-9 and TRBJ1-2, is DTGVSQNPRHKITKRGQNVTFRCDPISEHNRLYWYRQTLGQGPEFLTYFQNEAQLEKSRLLSDRFSAERPKGSFSTLEIQRTEQGDSAMYLCASSLSTPDGYTFGSGTRLTVV.